The 10 T cell receptor beta chains reported below all come from one sample, sequenced in a study of molecular identifiers for immune sequencing clone quantification. One entry per CDR3 protein results from TCRdb running MiXCR on the PCR reads. The data hold about 36,000 distinct CDR3 sequences, with around 20% observed a single time. The sample was naive CD8+ T cells from blood, with Jurkat cell RNA spiked in. Specified subset: FACS-sorted CD8+CD4-CCR7+CD45RA+ naive T cells. These receptors were obtained from a human donor in good health. Some libraries in this study had Jurkat cell RNA spiked in.

This clonotype was detected only a few times. The chain has TRBV28 and TRBJ2-1; a weak D match, TRBD2 (5 bases). The V gene lost 2 bases and the J gene lost 4 bases, with 12 bases spanning the gap. This CDR3 comprises 15 residues. Germline-derived CDR1 and CDR2 are MDHEN and SYDVKM. The CDR3 DNA follows: TGTGCCAGCAGTTTAGCGGATCGGGGTTACAATGAGCAGTTCTTC. Translating it yields CASSLADRGYNEQFF.

Many counts were recorded for this clonotype. The genes are TRBV29-1 and TRBJ2-5; tentatively, D is TRBD1 or TRBD2 (6 bases each). This CDR3 comprises 12 residues. The germline gives CDR1 SQVTM, CDR2 ANQGSEA. The ends were cut back, 5 bases at V and 5 bases at J, with 12 bases in the middle. The CDR3 nucleotides are TGCAGCGTTTGGCGAGGGGGGGAGACCCAGTACTTC. This translates into CSVWRGGETQYF.

As to this clonotype: This may be a read error: a much more frequent sequence differs by one nucleotide. The rearrangement joins TRBV13 to TRBJ2-1, with TRBD2 matching over 11 bases. Germline V CDR1 and CDR2: PRHDT, FYEKMQ (reference sequence). V dropped 6 bases and J dropped 6; count of bases not matched to a gene: 7. The CDR3 extends over 15 amino acids. Here the CDR3 reads CASRAGLADINEQFF. In DNA, the CDR3 is TGTGCCAGCAGAGCGGGACTAGCGGATATCAATGAGCAGTTCTTC.

This clonotype was recorded many times. The chain recombines TRBV4-3 with TRBJ2-3, with no clear D. The CDR3 consists of 15 residues. CDR1 is LGHNA, CDR2 YSLEER, per germline. The V gene lost 0 bases and the J gene lost 2 bases, with 9 bases spanning the gap. CDR3 region: CASSQESYVTDTQYF. CDR3 in DNA: TGCGCCAGCAGCCAAGAAAGTTACGTCACAGATACGCAGTATTTT.

In its sample, this clonotype was seen many times. The rearrangement links TRBV5-1 to TRBJ2-3, with 7 bases aligning to TRBD2. Germline V gene sequence: CDR1 SGHRS, CDR2 YFSETQ. The CDR3 extends over 16 amino acids. J lost 6 bases, V lost 0 bases, and 10 bases had no gene match. CDR3 residues: CASSLDRRELRDTQYF. The CDR3 region has the DNA TGCGCCAGCAGCTTGGATCGGCGGGAGTTGCGGGATACGCAGTATTTT.

This clonotype was counted at least ten times. V and J are TRBV12-3 or TRBV12-4 and TRBJ2-1, with TRBD1 identical over 7 bases. There are 14 residues in the CDR3. V was pared by 5 bases and J by 9 bases, with 10 bases of the junction left unmatched. The CDR3 region has the DNA TGTGCCAGCAGTGCAACAGGGGTGACGGCTGAGCAGTTCTTC. Translation: CASSATGVTAEQFF.

This clonotype came up a few times. The chain couples TRBV9 to TRBJ2-6; D is undetermined. With 0 bases removed from V and 1 base from J, the gap between germline ends came to 2 bases. CDR1 is SGDLS and CDR2 is YYNGEE in the germline V gene. The CDR3 is 14 residues long. The CDR3, as DNA: TGTGCCAGCAGCGTAGGGTCTGGGGCCAACGTCCTGACTTTC. Protein: CASSVGSGANVLTF.

This clonotype was seen ten or more times. V gene TRBV6-5 combines with J gene TRBJ2-1; 11 bases line up with TRBD2. The CDR3 contains 17 residues. V lost 8 bases, J lost 1 base, and 10 bases stayed unmatched. The germline V gene has CDR1 MNHEY and CDR2 SVGAGI. CDR3 DNA: TGTGCCAGCCGGGCAGGCCCTAGCGGGAGGTCCTACAATGAGCAGTTCTTC. This gives the protein CASRAGPSGRSYNEQFF.

This clonotype was detected many times. As DNA, the CDR3 is TGTGCCAGCAGTTGGACGAAAAAGAGCGAAGCTTTCTTT. Translated, it gives CASSWTKKSEAFF. The chain employs TRBV6-5 and TRBJ1-1; D gene ambiguous. The length of the CDR3 is 13 residues. Germline CDR1 MNHEY, CDR2 SVGAGI. Trimming pared 4 bases from V and 8 bases from J, leaving 14 bases between.

The V gene is TRBV4-3, the J gene TRBJ2-1; D unresolved. Deletions cut 4 bases from V and 9 bases from J, with 7 bases between. From germline, CDR1 is LGHNA and CDR2 YSLEER. CDR3 size: 11 residues. The CDR3 region is CASSRGAEQFF. The CDR3 DNA reads as TGCGCCAGCAGCCGAGGCGCTGAGCAGTTCTTC.